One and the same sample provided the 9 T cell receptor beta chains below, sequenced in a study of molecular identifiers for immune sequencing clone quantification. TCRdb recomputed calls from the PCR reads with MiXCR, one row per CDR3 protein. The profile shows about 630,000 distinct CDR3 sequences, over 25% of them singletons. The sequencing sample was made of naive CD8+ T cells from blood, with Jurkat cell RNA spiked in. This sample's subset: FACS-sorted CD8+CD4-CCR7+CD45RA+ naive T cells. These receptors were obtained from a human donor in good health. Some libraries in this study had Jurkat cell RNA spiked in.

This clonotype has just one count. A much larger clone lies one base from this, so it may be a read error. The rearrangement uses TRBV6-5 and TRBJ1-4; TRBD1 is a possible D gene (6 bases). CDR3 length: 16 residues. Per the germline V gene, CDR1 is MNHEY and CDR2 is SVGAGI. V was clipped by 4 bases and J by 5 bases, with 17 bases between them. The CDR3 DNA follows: TGTGCCAGCAGTTGCCAAAAAGGAGGGGGAAATGAAAAACTGTTTTTT. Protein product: CASSCQKGGGNEKLFF.

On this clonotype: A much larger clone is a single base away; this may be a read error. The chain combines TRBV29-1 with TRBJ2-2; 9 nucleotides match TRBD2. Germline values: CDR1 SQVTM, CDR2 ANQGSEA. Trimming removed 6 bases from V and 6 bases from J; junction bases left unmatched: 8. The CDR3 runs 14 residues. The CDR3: CSVAGGRSAGELFF. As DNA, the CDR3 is TGCAGCGTCGCGGGGGGGAGAAGCGCCGGGGAGCTGTTTTTT.

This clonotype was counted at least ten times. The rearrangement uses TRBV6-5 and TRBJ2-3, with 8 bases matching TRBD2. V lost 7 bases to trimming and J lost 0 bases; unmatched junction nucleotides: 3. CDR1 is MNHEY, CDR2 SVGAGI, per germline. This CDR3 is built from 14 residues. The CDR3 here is CASIGGGSTDTQYF. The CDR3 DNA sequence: TGTGCCAGCATAGGCGGGGGGAGCACAGATACGCAGTATTTT.

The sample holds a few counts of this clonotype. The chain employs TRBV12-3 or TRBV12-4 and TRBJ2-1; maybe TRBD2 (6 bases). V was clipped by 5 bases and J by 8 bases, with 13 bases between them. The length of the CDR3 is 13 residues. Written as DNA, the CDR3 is TGTGCCAGCAGTCCCTTACTAGCCGATGAGCAGTTCTTC. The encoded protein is CASSPLLADEQFF.

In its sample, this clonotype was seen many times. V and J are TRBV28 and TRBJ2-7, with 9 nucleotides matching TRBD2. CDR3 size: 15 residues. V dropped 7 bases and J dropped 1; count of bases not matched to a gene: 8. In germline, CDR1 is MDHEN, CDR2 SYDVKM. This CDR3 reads CASTPRREGSYEQYF. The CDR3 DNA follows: TGTGCCAGCACTCCCCGGCGGGAGGGGTCCTACGAGCAGTACTTC.

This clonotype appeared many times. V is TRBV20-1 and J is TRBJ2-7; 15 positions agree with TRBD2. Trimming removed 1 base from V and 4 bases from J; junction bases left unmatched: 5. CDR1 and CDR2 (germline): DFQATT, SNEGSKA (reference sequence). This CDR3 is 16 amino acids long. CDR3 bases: TGCAGTGCTAGAGTCCAGGGACTAGCGGGGGGTTACGAGCAGTACTTC. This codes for CSARVQGLAGGYEQYF.

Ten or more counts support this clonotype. In nucleotides, the CDR3 is TGTGCCTGGTCGCCAGGGTCTGGGGCCAACGTCCTGACTTTC. Translation: CAWSPGSGANVLTF. This chain connects TRBV30 to TRBJ2-6; TRBD1 is a possible D gene (5 bases). Trimming left V 5 bases short and J 1 base short, with 9 bases between. This CDR3 region has 14 residues. Germline V gene sequence: CDR1 GTSNPN, CDR2 SVGIG (reference sequence).

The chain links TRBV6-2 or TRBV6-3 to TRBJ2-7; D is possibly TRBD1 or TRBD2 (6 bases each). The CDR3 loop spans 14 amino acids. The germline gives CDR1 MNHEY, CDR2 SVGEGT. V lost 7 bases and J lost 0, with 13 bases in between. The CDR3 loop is CASIGGRISYEQYF. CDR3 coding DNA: TGTGCCAGCATAGGGGGGCGAATCTCCTACGAGCAGTACTTC.

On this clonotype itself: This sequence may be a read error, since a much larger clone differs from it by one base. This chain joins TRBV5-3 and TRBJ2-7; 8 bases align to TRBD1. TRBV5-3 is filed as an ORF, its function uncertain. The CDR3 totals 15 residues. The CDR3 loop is CASSPAGGPTYEQHF. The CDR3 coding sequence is TGTGCCAGCAGCCCGGCAGGGGGCCCAACCTACGAGCAGCACTTC.